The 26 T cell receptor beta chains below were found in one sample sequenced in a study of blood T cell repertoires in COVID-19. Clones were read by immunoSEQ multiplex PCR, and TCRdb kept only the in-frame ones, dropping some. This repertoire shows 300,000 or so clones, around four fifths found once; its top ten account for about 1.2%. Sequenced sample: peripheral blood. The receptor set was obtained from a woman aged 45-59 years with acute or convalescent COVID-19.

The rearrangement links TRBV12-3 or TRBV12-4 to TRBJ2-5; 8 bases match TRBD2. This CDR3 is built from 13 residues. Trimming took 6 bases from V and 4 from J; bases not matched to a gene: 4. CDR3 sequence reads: CASRPGGLETQYF. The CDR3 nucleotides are TGTGCCAGCAGGCCGGGGGGGCTAGAGACCCAGTACTTC.

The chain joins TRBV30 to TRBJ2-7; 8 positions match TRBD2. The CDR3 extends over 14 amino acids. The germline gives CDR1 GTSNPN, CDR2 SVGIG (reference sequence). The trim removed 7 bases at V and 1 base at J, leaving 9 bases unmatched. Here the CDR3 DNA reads TGTGCCTCCACCCTGGCGGGAGGTTCCTACGAGCAGTACTTC. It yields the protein CASTLAGGSYEQYF.

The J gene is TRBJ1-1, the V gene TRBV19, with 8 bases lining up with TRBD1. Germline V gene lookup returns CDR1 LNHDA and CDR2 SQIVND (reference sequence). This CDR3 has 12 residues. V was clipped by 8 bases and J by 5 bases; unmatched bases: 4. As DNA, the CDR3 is TGTGCCAGTCGGACAGGGCAGACTGAAGCTTTCTTT. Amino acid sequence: CASRTGQTEAFF.

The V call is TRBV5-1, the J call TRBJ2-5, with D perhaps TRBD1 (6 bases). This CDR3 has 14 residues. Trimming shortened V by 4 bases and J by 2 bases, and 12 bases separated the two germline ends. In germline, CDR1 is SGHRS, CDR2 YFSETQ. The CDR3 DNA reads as TGCGCCAGCAGCATGTGGACAGCACAAGAGACCCAGTACTTC. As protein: CASSMWTAQETQYF.

CDR3 nucleotides: TGTGCCAGCAGTGACAGGGGACTAGCGGGAGGTGACGATGAGCAGTTCTTC. This gives the protein CASSDRGLAGGDDEQFF. The J gene is TRBJ2-1, the V gene TRBV25-1, with TRBD2 matching over 15 bases. Per the germline V gene, CDR1 is MGHDK and CDR2 is SYGVNS. After removal of 3 bases from V and 8 bases from J, the junction contained 8 bases not matched to a gene. This CDR3 has 17 amino acids. Drawing the rest from reference TRBV25-1 and TRBJ2-1, the complete variable domain is EADIYQTPRYLVIGTGKKITLECSQTMGHDKMYWYQQDPGMELHLIHYSYGVNSTEKGDLSSESTVSRIRTEHFPLTLESARPSHTSQYLCASSDRGLAGGDDEQFFGPGTRLTVL.

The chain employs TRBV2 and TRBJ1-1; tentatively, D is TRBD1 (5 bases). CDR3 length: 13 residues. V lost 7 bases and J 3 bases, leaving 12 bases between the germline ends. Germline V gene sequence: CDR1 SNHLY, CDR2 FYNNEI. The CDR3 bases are TGTGCCAGCACCCCAGGGATGCACACTGAAGCTTTCTTT. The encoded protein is CASTPGMHTEAFF.

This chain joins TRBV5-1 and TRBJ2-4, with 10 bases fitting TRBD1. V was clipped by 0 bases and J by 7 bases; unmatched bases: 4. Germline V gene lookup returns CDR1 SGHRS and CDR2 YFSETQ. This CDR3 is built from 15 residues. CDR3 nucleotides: TGCGCCAGCAGCTTGGCCGGGACAGGGGTGAACATTCAGTACTTC. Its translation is CASSLAGTGVNIQYF.

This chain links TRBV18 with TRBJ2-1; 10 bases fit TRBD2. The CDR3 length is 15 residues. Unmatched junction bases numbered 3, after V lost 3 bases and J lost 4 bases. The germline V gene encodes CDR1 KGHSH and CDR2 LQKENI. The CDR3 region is CASSPLAGVYNEQFF. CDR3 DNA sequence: TGTGCCAGCTCACCCCTAGCGGGGGTTTACAATGAGCAGTTCTTC.

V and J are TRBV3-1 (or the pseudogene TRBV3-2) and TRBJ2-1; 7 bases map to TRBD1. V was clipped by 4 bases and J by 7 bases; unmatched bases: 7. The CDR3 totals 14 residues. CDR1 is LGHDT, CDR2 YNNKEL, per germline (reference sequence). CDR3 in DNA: TGTGCCAGCAGCCCCTGGGGACAGACTAATGAGCAGTTCTTC. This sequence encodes CASSPWGQTNEQFF.

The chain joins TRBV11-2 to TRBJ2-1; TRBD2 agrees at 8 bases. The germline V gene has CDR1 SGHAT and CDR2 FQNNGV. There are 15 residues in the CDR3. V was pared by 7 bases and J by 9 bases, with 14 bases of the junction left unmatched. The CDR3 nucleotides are TGTGCCAGCAACACCATGGAGGCGGGGGGAAGTGAGCAGTTCTTC. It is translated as CASNTMEAGGSEQFF.

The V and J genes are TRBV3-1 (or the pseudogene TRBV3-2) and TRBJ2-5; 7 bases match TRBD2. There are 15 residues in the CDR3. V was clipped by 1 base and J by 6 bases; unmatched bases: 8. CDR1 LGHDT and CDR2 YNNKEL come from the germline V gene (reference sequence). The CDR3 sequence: CASSQGEGLGQTQYF. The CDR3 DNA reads TGTGCCAGCAGCCAAGGGGAGGGGCTAGGACAGACCCAGTACTTC.

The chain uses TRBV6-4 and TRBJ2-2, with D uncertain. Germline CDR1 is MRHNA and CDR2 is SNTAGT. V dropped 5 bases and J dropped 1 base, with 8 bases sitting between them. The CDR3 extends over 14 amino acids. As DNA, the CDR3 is TGTGCCAGCAGTTTAACATGGAACACCGGGGAGCTGTTTTTT. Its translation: CASSLTWNTGELFF.

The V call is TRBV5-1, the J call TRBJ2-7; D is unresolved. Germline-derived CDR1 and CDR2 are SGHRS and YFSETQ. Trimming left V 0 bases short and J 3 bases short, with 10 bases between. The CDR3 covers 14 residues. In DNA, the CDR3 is TGCGCCAGCAGCTTGGACAGTCTAAACTACGAGCAGTACTTC. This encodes CASSLDSLNYEQYF.

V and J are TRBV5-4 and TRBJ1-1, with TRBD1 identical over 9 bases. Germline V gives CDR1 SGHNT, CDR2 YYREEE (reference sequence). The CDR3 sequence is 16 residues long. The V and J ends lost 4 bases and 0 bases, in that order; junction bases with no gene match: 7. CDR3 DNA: TGTGCCAGCAGCATTTACAGGGGGCTCATGAACACTGAAGCTTTCTTT. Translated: CASSIYRGLMNTEAFF. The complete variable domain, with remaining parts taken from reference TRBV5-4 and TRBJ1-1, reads ETGVTQSPTHLIKTRGQQVTLRCSSQSGHNTVSWYQQALGQGPQFIFQYYREEENGRGNFPPRFSGLQFPNYSSELNVNALELDDSALYLCASSIYRGLMNTEAFFGQGTRLTVV.

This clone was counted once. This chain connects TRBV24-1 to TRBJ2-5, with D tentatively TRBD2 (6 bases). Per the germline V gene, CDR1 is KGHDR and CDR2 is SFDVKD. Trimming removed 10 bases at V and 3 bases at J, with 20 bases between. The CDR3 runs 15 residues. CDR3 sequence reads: CATAPRAPGEETQYF. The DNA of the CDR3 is TGTGCCACGGCCCCGAGGGCGCCGGGGGAAGAGACCCAGTACTTC.

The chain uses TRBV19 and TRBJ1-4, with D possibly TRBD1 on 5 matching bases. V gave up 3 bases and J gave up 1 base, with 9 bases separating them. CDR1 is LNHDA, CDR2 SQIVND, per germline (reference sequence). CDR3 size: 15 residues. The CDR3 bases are TGTGCCAGTAGTATCCAGGGACTAACTAATGAAAAACTGTTTTTT. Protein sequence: CASSIQGLTNEKLFF.

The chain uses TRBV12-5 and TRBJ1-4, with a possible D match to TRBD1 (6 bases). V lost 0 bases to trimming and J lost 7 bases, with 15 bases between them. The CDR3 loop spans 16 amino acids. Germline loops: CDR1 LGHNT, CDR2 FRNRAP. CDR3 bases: TGTGCTAGTGGTTTGGTAGCAGTAGGGGGTAGTGAAAAACTGTTTTTT. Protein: CASGLVAVGGSEKLFF.

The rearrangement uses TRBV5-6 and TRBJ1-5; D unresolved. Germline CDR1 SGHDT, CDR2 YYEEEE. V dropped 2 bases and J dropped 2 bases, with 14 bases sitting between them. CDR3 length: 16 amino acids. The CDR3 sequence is CASSFSGEGGNQPQHF. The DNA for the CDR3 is TGTGCCAGCAGCTTCTCCGGGGAGGGTGGCAATCAGCCCCAGCATTTT.

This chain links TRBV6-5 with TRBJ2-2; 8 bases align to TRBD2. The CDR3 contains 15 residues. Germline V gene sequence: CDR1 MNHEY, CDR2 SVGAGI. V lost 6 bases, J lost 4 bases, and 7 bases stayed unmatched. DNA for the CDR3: TGTGCCAGCAGAAGGGCGGGAGGCGGCACCGGGGAGCTGTTTTTT. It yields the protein CASRRAGGGTGELFF.

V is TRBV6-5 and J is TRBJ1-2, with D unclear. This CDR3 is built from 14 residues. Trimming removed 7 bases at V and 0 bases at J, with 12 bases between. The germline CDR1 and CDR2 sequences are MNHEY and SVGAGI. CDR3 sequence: CASTPSGSNYGYTF. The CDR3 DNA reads TGTGCCAGCACCCCGTCGGGTTCTAACTATGGCTACACCTTC.

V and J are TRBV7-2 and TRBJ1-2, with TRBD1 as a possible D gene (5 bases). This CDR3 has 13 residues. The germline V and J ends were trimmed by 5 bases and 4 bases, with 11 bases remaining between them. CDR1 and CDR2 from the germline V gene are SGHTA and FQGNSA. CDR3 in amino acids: CASSPGTRYGYTF. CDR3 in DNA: TGTGCCAGCAGCCCCGGGACTCGCTATGGCTACACCTTC.

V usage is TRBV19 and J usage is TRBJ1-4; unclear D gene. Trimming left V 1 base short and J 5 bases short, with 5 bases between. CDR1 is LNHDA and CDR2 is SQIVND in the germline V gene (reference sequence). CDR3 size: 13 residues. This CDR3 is CASSIGGNEKLFF. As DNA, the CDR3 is TGTGCCAGTAGTATAGGCGGGAATGAAAAACTGTTTTTT.

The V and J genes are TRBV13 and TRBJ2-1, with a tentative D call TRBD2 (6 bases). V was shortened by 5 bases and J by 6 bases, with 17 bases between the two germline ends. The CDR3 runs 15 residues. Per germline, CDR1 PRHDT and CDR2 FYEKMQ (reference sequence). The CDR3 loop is CASSKRSSVGNEQFF. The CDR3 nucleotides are TGTGCCAGCAGCAAACGGTCTAGCGTGGGCAATGAGCAGTTCTTC.

In DNA form, the CDR3 reads TGTGCCAGCTCACCCTCAGGGGAGAACAATGAGCAGTTCTTC. Protein product: CASSPSGENNEQFF. The V and J genes are TRBV18 and TRBJ2-1, with D maybe TRBD1 (6 bases). Trimming took 3 bases from V and 5 from J, leaving 11 bases between them. The CDR3 is 14 residues long. In germline, CDR1 is KGHSH, CDR2 LQKENI.

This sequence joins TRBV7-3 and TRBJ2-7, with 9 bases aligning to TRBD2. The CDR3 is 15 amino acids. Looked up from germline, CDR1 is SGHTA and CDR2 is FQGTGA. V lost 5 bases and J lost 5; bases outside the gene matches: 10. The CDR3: CASSLQSGRSDEQYF. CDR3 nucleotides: TGTGCCAGCAGCCTCCAAAGCGGGAGGTCGGACGAGCAGTACTTC.

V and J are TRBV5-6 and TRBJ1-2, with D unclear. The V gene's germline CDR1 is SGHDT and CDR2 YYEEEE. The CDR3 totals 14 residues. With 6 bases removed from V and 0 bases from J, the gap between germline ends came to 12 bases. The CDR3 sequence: CASTPRLSNYGYTF. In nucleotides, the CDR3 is TGTGCCAGCACCCCCAGGTTGTCTAACTATGGCTACACCTTC.